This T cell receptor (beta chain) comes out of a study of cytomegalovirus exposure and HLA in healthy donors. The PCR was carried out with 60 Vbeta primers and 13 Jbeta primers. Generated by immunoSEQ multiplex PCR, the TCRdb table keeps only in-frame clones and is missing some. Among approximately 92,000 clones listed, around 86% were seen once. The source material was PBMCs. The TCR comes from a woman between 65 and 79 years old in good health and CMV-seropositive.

The CDR3 loop is CASSLGLAGNTGELFF. The CDR3 nucleotides read TGTGCCAGCAGCCTGGGACTAGCGGGCAACACCGGGGAGCTGTTTTTT. The V and J genes are TRBV7-3 and TRBJ2-2; 12 nucleotides line up with TRBD2. There are 16 residues in the CDR3. The germline V gene has CDR1 SGHTA and CDR2 FQGTGA. Trimming cost V 5 bases and J 2 bases; bases outside gene matches: 3.